This entry features one T cell receptor (beta chain) sequence. The antigen remains undetermined. In TCRdb, the reads were re-called with MiXCR into one record per CDR3 protein. The data hold 100,000 to 150,000 distinct CDR3 sequences, with 20% to 30% observed a single time. The sample belongs to a study of T cell repertoires in cytomegalovirus infection. The overall study: Through public TCR beta signatures, both CMV infection and matching HLA type were indicated.

Germline V gene data show CDR1 as KGHDR and CDR2 as SFDVKD. Trimming removed 10 bases from V and 0 bases from J, with 10 bases in between. This CDR3 comprises 13 residues. Findings of the study overall: CMV-specific TCR beta clonotypes restricted by HLA-C were the ones dominating the ex vivo response. The study identified carriers of CMV plus the relevant HLA from cumulative public TCR beta family frequency.

The sequencing sample was made of PBMCs, sequenced either directly or after in vitro stimulation (not recorded which). The sequence was collected from a human donor in good health (CMV status not recorded). Some clones in this sample may be carry-over from other donors' samples. The chain employs TRBV24-1 and TRBJ2-3; D unclear. DNA of the CDR3: TGTGCCACTGGCGGACGAAGCACAGATACGCAGTATTTT. It codes for CATGGRSTDTQYF.